Below, 7 T cell receptor beta chains from the same sample are listed, as sequenced in a study of T cells after yellow fever vaccination. Each CDR3 protein gets one entry after TCRdb re-called the 5' RACE reads with MiXCR. Of around 330,000 distinct CDR3 sequences listed, around 3.6% were seen once; the top ten hold around a quarter. The sequences come from PBMCs, collected on the day of the yellow fever booster vaccination. Source of these receptors: a man younger than 30 who received the YFV17D yellow fever vaccine.

This clonotype was observed a handful of times. The chain combines TRBV6-5 with TRBJ2-3; D not resolved. Trimming took off 0 bases at V and 4 bases at J, with 8 bases between the two ends. The length of the CDR3 is 14 residues. Per germline, CDR1 MNHEY and CDR2 SVGAGI. CDR3 sequence reads: CASSYSGRADTQYF. CDR3 DNA: TGTGCCAGCAGTTACTCGGGCCGCGCAGATACGCAGTATTTT.

This chain connects TRBV7-9 to TRBJ1-2; D not resolved. V shed 5 bases and J shed 4 bases, with 5 bases lying between them. The CDR3 sequence is 11 residues long. CDR1 is SEHNR, CDR2 FQNEAQ, per germline (reference sequence). DNA of the CDR3: TGTGCCAGCAGCCCTGCCTATGGCTACACCTTC. It translates to CASSPAYGYTF.

This chain joins TRBV5-6 and TRBJ1-5, with a tentative D call TRBD1 (5 bases). The germline CDR1 and CDR2 sequences are SGHDT and YYEEEE. The CDR3 totals 16 residues. The V and J ends lost 1 base and 4 bases respectively, with 15 bases between them. The CDR3 DNA sequence: TGTGCCAGCAGCTTGTCTGGGGCGGGGGAAAATCAGCCCCAGCATTTT. It codes for CASSLSGAGENQPQHF.

The chain uses TRBV24-1 and TRBJ2-7, with D uncertain. The CDR3 is 17 residues long. V was shortened by 6 bases and J by 4 bases, with 24 bases between the two germline ends. Germline V gene lookup returns CDR1 KGHDR and CDR2 SFDVKD. CDR3 sequence (DNA): TGTGCCACCAGTTGCGCCAGGATGGGGTTGGTGGATTACGAGCAGTACTTC. It specifies CATSCARMGLVDYEQYF.

V usage is TRBV6-5 and J usage is TRBJ1-6; D is unclear. The CDR3 sequence is 16 residues long. Trimming removed 2 bases at V and 0 bases at J, with 8 bases between. Germline-derived CDR1 and CDR2 are MNHEY and SVGAGI. CDR3 loop: CASSYGGSSYNSPLHF. The DNA of the CDR3 is TGTGCCAGCAGTTACGGCGGGAGCTCCTATAATTCACCCCTCCACTTT.

This clonotype has more than one count but fewer than ten. This sequence joins TRBV28 and TRBJ1-2; 8 nucleotides match TRBD1. The germline gives CDR1 MDHEN, CDR2 SYDVKM. V shed 5 bases and J 3 bases; nucleotides not matched to a gene: 5. This CDR3 comprises 14 residues. The DNA for the CDR3 is TGTGCCAGCAGTCCCCCGGACAGGGACTATGGCTACACCTTC. It translates to CASSPPDRDYGYTF.

Only a few counts were recorded for this clonotype. The chain couples TRBV15 to TRBJ2-7; 9 bases are a match to TRBD1. In germline, CDR1 is LNHNV, CDR2 YYDKDF (reference sequence). V was clipped by 1 base and J by 5 bases; unmatched bases: 9. The CDR3 runs 16 residues. CDR3 residues: CATSRVVDRGGDEQYF. CDR3 bases: TGTGCCACCAGCAGAGTGGTGGACAGGGGCGGAGACGAGCAGTACTTC.